This passage covers 6 T cell receptor beta chains from one sample sequenced in a study of CD8+ T cells in alopecia areata. TCR sequencing used cDNA made by reverse transcription of extracted RNA. Some clones are missing from TCRdb's copy, which holds only in-frame ones; the method was immunoSEQ multiplex PCR. Seen here are 35,000 to 50,000 clones, about 71% observed once, and the top ten hold about a fifth. The treatment is: oral pan-JAK inhibitor, 5-10 mg twice daily. The sequences come from CD8+ T cells sorted from blood, collected at week 4, from a patient treated with tofacitinib. The receptors were sampled from a human donor with alopecia areata.

To note about this clone: This specimen includes other DNA sequences encoding the same CDR3. The rearrangement links TRBV30 to TRBJ2-1; no reliable D call. CDR1 is GTSNPN, CDR2 SVGIG, per germline (reference sequence). The V gene lost 0 bases and the J gene lost 5 bases, with 2 bases spanning the gap. This CDR3 region has 11 residues. CDR3 sequence: CAWSVNNEQFF. CDR3 nucleotides: TGTGCCTGGAGTGTAAACAATGAGCAGTTCTTC. The variable domain in full, with the rest retrieved from reference TRBV30 and TRBJ2-1, is SQTIHQWPATLVQPVGSPLSLECTVEGTSNPNLYWYRQAAGRGLQLLFYSVGIGQISSEVPQNLSASRPQDRQFILSSKKLLLSDSGFYLCAWSVNNEQFFGPGTRLTVL.

This sequence joins TRBV29-1 and TRBJ1-1; possibly TRBD1 for D (5 bases). The CDR3 length is 10 residues. Germline V gives CDR1 SQVTM, CDR2 ANQGSEA. Written as DNA, the CDR3 is TGCACAGCACAGGACACTGAAGCTTTCTTT. Residues: CTAQDTEAFF.

This clone was observed a single time. This chain's CDR3 is CAWSVQGRSTDTQYF. The CDR3 DNA is TGTGCCTGGAGTGTCCAGGGTAGGAGCACAGATACGCAGTATTTT. The V and J genes are TRBV30 and TRBJ2-3, with TRBD1 as a possible D gene (5 bases). Germline CDR1 reads GTSNPN; CDR2 reads SVGIG (reference sequence). The CDR3 is made up of 15 amino acids. Trimming stripped 0 bases from V and 0 bases from J, with 10 bases between.

The chain couples TRBV5-1 to TRBJ1-5, with 8 bases matching TRBD1. The length of the CDR3 is 17 residues. The trim removed 4 bases at V and 7 bases at J, leaving 16 bases unmatched. Germline assignment: CDR1 SGHRS and CDR2 YFSETQ. CDR3 bases: TGCGCCAGCAGCACCCCCGACAGGGGAGGACAACGCCAGCCCCAGCATTTT. Translation gives CASSTPDRGGQRQPQHF. The full variable domain, its missing parts supplied by reference TRBV5-1 and TRBJ1-5, is KAGVTQTPRYLIKTRGQQVTLSCSPISGHRSVSWYQQTPGQGLQFLFEYFSETQRNKGNFPGRFSGRQFSNSRSEMNVSTLELGDSALYLCASSTPDRGGQRQPQHFGDGTRLSIL.

CDR3 nucleotides: TGCAGCGTTGGACAGGGAGACTACGAGCAGTACTTC. Protein sequence: CSVGQGDYEQYF. The chain couples TRBV29-1 to TRBJ2-7, with 7 bases lining up with TRBD1. The CDR3 is made up of 12 amino acids. Trimming removed 4 bases from V and 3 bases from J; junction bases left unmatched: 3. CDR1 is SQVTM, CDR2 ANQGSEA, per germline.

The chain has TRBV27 and TRBJ2-3; unclear D gene. Per the germline V gene, CDR1 is MNHEY and CDR2 is SMNVEV (reference sequence). This CDR3 has 13 residues. Trimming cost V 8 bases and J 5 bases, with 14 bases left between them. The CDR3 spells CASSMVNGDTQYF. CDR3 DNA sequence: TGTGCCAGCTCAATGGTAAATGGAGATACGCAGTATTTT.